The next 23 T cell receptor beta chains were all read from a single sample in a study of blood T cell repertoires in COVID-19. Some clones are missing from TCRdb's copy, which holds only in-frame ones; the method was immunoSEQ multiplex PCR. The sample includes some 450,000 clones, around 88% of them seen just once. Sequences were obtained from peripheral blood. The origin of the receptors is a woman aged 50 to 60 with COVID-19, enrolled during active disease.

The genes are TRBV29-1 and TRBJ1-1, with D perhaps TRBD1 (5 bases). Per the germline V gene, CDR1 is SQVTM and CDR2 is ANQGSEA. This CDR3 comprises 12 residues. Trimming stripped 2 bases from V and 7 bases from J, with 11 bases between. The CDR3 spells CSVERQGLEAFF. DNA for the CDR3: TGCAGCGTTGAAAGGCAGGGCCTTGAAGCTTTCTTT. Combining the CDR3 with reference TRBV29-1 and TRBJ1-1 gives the whole variable domain SAVISQKPSRDICQRGTSLTIQCQVDSQVTMMFWYRQQPGQSLTLIATANQGSEATYESGFVIDKFPISRPNLTFSTLTVSNMSPEDSSIYLCSVERQGLEAFFGQGTRLTVV.

The CDR3 sequence is CATSDAGDYEQYF. The CDR3, as DNA: TGTGCCACCAGTGATGCGGGGGACTACGAGCAGTACTTC. This chain connects TRBV24-1 to TRBJ2-7; 7 bases map to TRBD2. Germline V gene lookup returns CDR1 KGHDR and CDR2 SFDVKD. The V and J ends lost 3 bases and 3 bases, in that order; junction bases with no gene match: 1. The CDR3 has 13 residues.

V gene TRBV3-1 (or the pseudogene TRBV3-2) combines with J gene TRBJ1-2; 7 bases map to TRBD1. The germline gives CDR1 LGHDT, CDR2 YNNKEL (reference sequence). The CDR3 extends over 13 amino acids. V was pared by 4 bases and J by 5 bases, with 4 bases of the junction left unmatched. The CDR3 DNA reads TGTGCCAGCAGCCGACAGGGAGATTATGGCTACACCTTC. Translated: CASSRQGDYGYTF.

The chain has TRBV6-5 and TRBJ2-7; no firm D call. Per the germline V gene, CDR1 is MNHEY and CDR2 is SVGAGI. CDR3 length: 14 amino acids. V lost 7 bases to trimming and J lost 3 bases, with 16 bases between them. CDR3: CASNLRSGVYEQYF. As DNA, the CDR3 is TGTGCCAGCAACCTACGTAGTGGTGTCTACGAGCAGTACTTC.

For this clone: The sample holds other DNA sequences that translate to the same CDR3. V and J are TRBV5-1 and TRBJ1-2; TRBD1 agrees at 7 bases. From germline, CDR1 is SGHRS and CDR2 YFSETQ. The CDR3 sequence is 16 residues long. Germline trimming cut 4 bases from V and 0 bases from J; bases unmatched to any gene: 9. The CDR3 loop is CASSLIGGRANYGYTF. CDR3 DNA: TGCGCCAGCAGCCTCATAGGGGGCCGAGCTAACTATGGCTACACCTTC.

This clone has more than one count but fewer than ten. The rearrangement links TRBV2 to TRBJ1-4; TRBD1 might be the D (6 bases). The CDR3 runs 16 residues. Trimming took 2 bases from V and 6 from J, leaving 16 bases between them. Germline lookup yields CDR1 SNHLY and CDR2 FYNNEI. The CDR3 DNA reads TGTGCCAGCAGTGAATCCGTACAGGGCGTGGATGAAAAACTGTTTTTT. It codes for CASSESVQGVDEKLFF.

The V and J genes are TRBV30 and TRBJ2-5; D gene ambiguous. The V end lost 1 base, the J end lost 4 bases, and 19 bases lay between the germline ends. CDR3 size: 16 residues. Germline-derived CDR1 and CDR2 are GTSNPN and SVGIG (reference sequence). CDR3 sequence: CAWSDLGVPGRETQYF. The CDR3 region has the DNA TGTGCCTGGAGTGATTTGGGCGTCCCCGGTAGAGAGACCCAGTACTTC.

This clone appeared a few times. The rearrangement uses TRBV5-1 and TRBJ1-1; tentative D call: TRBD1 (6 bases). This CDR3 contains 13 residues. In germline, CDR1 is SGHRS, CDR2 YFSETQ. The V end was cut by 4 bases, the J end by 4 bases, with 11 bases between. DNA for the CDR3: TGCGCCAGCAGCCGAAGGACAGCCACTGAAGCTTTCTTT. It is translated as CASSRRTATEAFF. The complete variable domain, with remaining parts taken from reference TRBV5-1 and TRBJ1-1, reads KAGVTQTPRYLIKTRGQQVTLSCSPISGHRSVSWYQQTPGQGLQFLFEYFSETQRNKGNFPGRFSGRQFSNSRSEMNVSTLELGDSALYLCASSRRTATEAFFGQGTRLTVV.

The V and J genes are TRBV2 and TRBJ1-5; TRBD1 matches 8 bases. With V trimmed by 6 bases and J by 6 bases, 7 bases remained unmatched. CDR3 length equals 14 residues. Germline V gives CDR1 SNHLY, CDR2 FYNNEI. CDR3 protein: CASSETGTGQPQHF. The CDR3 DNA sequence: TGTGCCAGCAGCGAAACAGGGACAGGTCAGCCCCAGCATTTT. The variable domain in full, completed from reference TRBV2 and TRBJ1-5, reads EPEVTQTPSHQVTQMGQEVILRCVPISNHLYFYWYRQILGQKVEFLVSFYNNEISEKSEIFDDQFSVERPDGSNFTLKIRSTKLEDSAMYFCASSETGTGQPQHFGDGTRLSIL.

DNA for the CDR3: TGTGCCAGCAGCCCCACGCAGGACAGATCCTACAATGAGCAGTTCTTC. Its translation: CASSPTQDRSYNEQFF. This sequence joins TRBV7-8 and TRBJ2-1; possible D gene TRBD1, 6 bases. The germline gives CDR1 SGHVS, CDR2 FQNEAQ. There are 16 residues in the CDR3. Trimming left V 5 bases short and J 1 base short, with 15 bases between.

This chain links TRBV5-4 with TRBJ2-1, with TRBD1 matching 8 bases. The length of the CDR3 is 15 residues. The germline V gene encodes CDR1 SGHNT and CDR2 YYREEE (reference sequence). Trimming at V came to 1 base and at J to 8 bases, leaving 8 bases not matched to a gene. The CDR3 region has the DNA TGTGCCAGCAGCTTGTTCAGGGGGCGTCAGGATGAGCAGTTCTTC. It codes for CASSLFRGRQDEQFF.

J is TRBJ1-4 and V is TRBV4-1, with D maybe TRBD1 (5 bases). The CDR3 covers 16 residues. Trimming shortened V by 0 bases and J by 2 bases, and 10 bases separated the two germline ends. The germline gives CDR1 MGHRA, CDR2 YSYEKL. Here the CDR3 DNA reads TGCGCCAGCAGCCAAGACCCAGGGTTTACTAATGAAAAACTGTTTTTT. Translated, it gives CASSQDPGFTNEKLFF.

The chain uses TRBV30 and TRBJ1-2; D call uncertain. Germline V CDR1 and CDR2: GTSNPN, SVGIG (reference sequence). V dropped 2 bases and J dropped 0 bases, with 7 bases sitting between them. This CDR3 contains 13 residues. In DNA form, the CDR3 reads TGTGCCTGGAGTTGGGGAGCTAACTATGGCTACACCTTC. The encoded protein is CAWSWGANYGYTF.

This chain joins TRBV5-4 and TRBJ2-1; 9 bases fit TRBD2. Germline trimming cut 4 bases from V and 7 bases from J; bases unmatched to any gene: 9. Germline V gene data show CDR1 as SGHNT and CDR2 as YYREEE (reference sequence). The length of the CDR3 is 15 residues. The CDR3 sequence: CASSLQRGERNEQFF. In nucleotides, the CDR3 is TGTGCCAGCAGCCTACAGCGGGGGGAGAGAAATGAGCAGTTCTTC.

The rearrangement uses TRBV9 and TRBJ1-2, with TRBD1 as a possible D gene (5 bases). The CDR3 contains 14 residues. The germline CDR1 and CDR2 sequences are SGDLS and YYNGEE. Trimming took off 0 bases at V and 3 bases at J, with 9 bases between the two ends. CDR3 nucleotide sequence: TGTGCCAGCAGCGTAGATCAGGGCCACTATGGCTACACCTTC. Protein sequence: CASSVDQGHYGYTF.

The gene calls are TRBV24-1 and TRBJ1-2, with TRBD1 as a possible D gene (6 bases). Trimming pared 5 bases from V and 6 bases from J, leaving 12 bases between. The CDR3 is 13 residues long. Germline CDR1 KGHDR, CDR2 SFDVKD. The CDR3 nucleotides are TGTGCCACCAGTGTGGGGGGGGCTGATGGCTACACCTTC. This codes for CATSVGGADGYTF.

The genes are TRBV4-1 and TRBJ2-5; 8 bases match TRBD1. Germline-derived CDR1 and CDR2 are MGHRA and YSYEKL. V was pared by 5 bases and J by 1 base, with 3 bases of the junction left unmatched. The CDR3 covers 14 residues. The CDR3 DNA reads as TGCGCCAGCAGCAACGGACAGGGCCAAGAGACCCAGTACTTC. This codes for CASSNGQGQETQYF.

The chain recombines TRBV9 with TRBJ2-7, with 8 bases fitting TRBD1. The germline V gene encodes CDR1 SGDLS and CDR2 YYNGEE. This CDR3 has 16 amino acids. The J segment lost 4 bases and the V segment lost 4 bases, leaving 13 bases of the junction unmatched. The CDR3: CASSSRQGAKGYEQYF. CDR3 DNA sequence: TGTGCCAGCAGCTCGCGGCAGGGGGCTAAAGGGTACGAGCAGTACTTC.

V gene TRBV19 combines with J gene TRBJ1-6; D is perhaps TRBD1 (5 bases). CDR3 size: 17 residues. Germline CDR1 is LNHDA and CDR2 is SQIVND (reference sequence). Trimming removed 1 base at V and 5 bases at J, with 15 bases between. The CDR3 DNA follows: TGTGCCAGTAGTATAGTTCGGAGGGACGGCGATAATTCACCCCTCCACTTT. Its protein product is CASSIVRRDGDNSPLHF.

This sequence joins TRBV7-8 and TRBJ2-2; 8 bases match TRBD1. There are 14 residues in the CDR3. Germline lookup yields CDR1 SGHVS and CDR2 FQNEAQ. The ends lost 5 bases at V and 6 bases at J; junction bases unmatched: 5. The chain's CDR3 is CASSEDRGPGELFF. The CDR3 DNA sequence: TGTGCCAGCAGCGAAGACAGGGGCCCCGGGGAGCTGTTTTTT.

The chain carries TRBV7-7 and TRBJ1-5, with D unclear. The germline V and J ends were trimmed by 1 base and 4 bases, with 5 bases remaining between them. The length of the CDR3 is 13 residues. Germline-derived CDR1 and CDR2 are SSHAT and FNYEAQ (reference sequence). The CDR3: CASSLEHNQPQHF. DNA of the CDR3: TGTGCCAGCAGCTTAGAACATAATCAGCCCCAGCATTTT. Full variable domain (missing parts from reference TRBV7-7 and TRBJ1-5): GAGVSQSPRYKVTKRGQDVTLRCDPISSHATLYWYQQALGQGPEFLTYFNYEAQPDKSGLPSDRFSAERPEGSISTLTIQRTEQRDSAMYRCASSLEHNQPQHFGDGTRLSIL.

This clone has a single count. Other nucleotide sequences from this sample produce the same CDR3. The chain links TRBV19 to TRBJ1-1, with TRBD1 matching over 7 bases. Germline V gene lookup returns CDR1 LNHDA and CDR2 SQIVND (reference sequence). The CDR3 is 13 amino acids. The ends lost 3 bases at V and 3 bases at J; junction bases unmatched: 1. The CDR3: CASSIQGDTEAFF. The CDR3 nucleotides read TGTGCCAGTAGTATCCAGGGGGACACTGAAGCTTTCTTT.

The gene calls are TRBV5-5 and TRBJ1-1; D possibly corresponds to TRBD1 (6 bases). V lost 4 bases and J 5 bases, leaving 12 bases between the germline ends. Germline V gene data show CDR1 as SGHKS and CDR2 as YYEKEE (reference sequence). The length of the CDR3 is 13 residues. The CDR3 DNA reads as TGTGCCAGCAGCCTCAGGGGAGAGACTGAAGCTTTCTTT. It yields the protein CASSLRGETEAFF.